The TCR beta chain described here comes from a study of CD8 T cells in Susac syndrome. Germline loops: CDR1 GTSNPN, CDR2 SVGIG (reference sequence). Trimming took off 2 bases at V and 6 bases at J, with 17 bases between the two ends. CDR3 length equals 16 residues. Remarks on this clonotype: Its specificity is unknown.

Random-hexamer reverse transcription was applied to roughly 0.45 to 1 ug RNA. Using its own MiXCR run on the immunoSEQ multiplex PCR reads, TCRdb lists one record per CDR3 protein. The table records about 90,000 distinct CDR3 sequences, 95% to 97% of them present only once. Study-wide points: By the study's own acknowledgment, its TCR sequencing and HLA analysis included relatively few individuals.

Sample: CD8+ T cells from PBMCs. The chain is built from TRBV30 and TRBJ1-6; D unresolved. The receptor was derived from a human donor with Susac syndrome. CDR3 residues: CAWSISEDGLNSPLHF. In DNA form, the CDR3 reads TGTGCCTGGAGTATATCCGAGGACGGCCTTAATTCACCCCTCCACTTT.